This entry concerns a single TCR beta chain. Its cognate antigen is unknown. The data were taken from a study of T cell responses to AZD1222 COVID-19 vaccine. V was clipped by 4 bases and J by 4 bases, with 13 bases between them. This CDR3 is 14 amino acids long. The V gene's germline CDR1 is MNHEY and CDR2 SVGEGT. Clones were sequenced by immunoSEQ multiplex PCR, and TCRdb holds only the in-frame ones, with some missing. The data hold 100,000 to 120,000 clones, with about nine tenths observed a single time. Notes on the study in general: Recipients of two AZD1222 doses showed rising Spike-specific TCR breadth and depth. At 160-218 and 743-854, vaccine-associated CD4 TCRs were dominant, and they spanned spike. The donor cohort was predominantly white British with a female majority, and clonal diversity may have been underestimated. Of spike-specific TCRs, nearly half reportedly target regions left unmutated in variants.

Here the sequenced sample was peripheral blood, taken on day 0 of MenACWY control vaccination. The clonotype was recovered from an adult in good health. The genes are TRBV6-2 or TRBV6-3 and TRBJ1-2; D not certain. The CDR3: CASSLPGLGYGYTF. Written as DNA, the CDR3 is TGTGCCAGCAGTTTGCCGGGTCTGGGCTATGGCTACACCTTC.